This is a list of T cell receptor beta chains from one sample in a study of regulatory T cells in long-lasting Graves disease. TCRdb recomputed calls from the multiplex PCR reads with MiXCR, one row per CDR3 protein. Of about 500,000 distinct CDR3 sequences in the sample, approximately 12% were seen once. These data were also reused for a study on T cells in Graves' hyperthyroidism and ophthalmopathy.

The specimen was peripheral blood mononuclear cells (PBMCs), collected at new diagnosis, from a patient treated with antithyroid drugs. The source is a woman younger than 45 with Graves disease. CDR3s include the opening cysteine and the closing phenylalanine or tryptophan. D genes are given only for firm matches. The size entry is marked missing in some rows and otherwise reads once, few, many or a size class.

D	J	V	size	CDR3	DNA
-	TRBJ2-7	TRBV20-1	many	CSVGGSYEQYF	TGCAGTGTAGGCGGATCCTACGAGCAGTACTTC
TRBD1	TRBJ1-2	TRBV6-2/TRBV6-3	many	CASSYSETGVDYGYTF	TGTGCCAGCAGTTACTCCGAAACAGGGGTGGACTATGGCTACACCTTC
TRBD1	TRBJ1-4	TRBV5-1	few	CASRGLDRAAEKLFF	TGCGCCAGCAGGGGATTGGACAGGGCGGCTGAAAAACTGTTTTTT
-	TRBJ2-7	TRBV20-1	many	CSALGWGSSYEQYF	TGCAGTGCTCTAGGATGGGGAAGCTCCTACGAGCAGTACTTC
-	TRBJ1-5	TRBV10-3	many	CAIRAEGNYQPQHF	TGTGCCATCAGAGCCGAAGGTAACTATCAGCCCCAGCATTTT
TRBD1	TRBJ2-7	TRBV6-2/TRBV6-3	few	CASNRRRGQGLHEQYF	TGTGCCAGCAATCGGCGGCGCGGACAGGGGTTACACGAGCAGTACTTC
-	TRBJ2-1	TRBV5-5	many	CASSLLGYEQFF	TGTGCCAGCAGCTTGCTAGGGTATGAGCAGTTCTTC
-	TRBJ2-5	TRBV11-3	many	CASSLAPTPPQETQYF	TGTGCCAGCAGCTTAGCCCCGACACCCCCTCAAGAGACCCAGTACTTC
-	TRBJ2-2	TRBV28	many	CASRATLTGELFF	TGTGCCAGCAGGGCGACTCTGACCGGGGAGCTGTTTTTT
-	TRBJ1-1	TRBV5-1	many	CASSSYRANEAFF	TGCGCCAGCAGCTCTTACAGGGCGAATGAAGCTTTCTTT
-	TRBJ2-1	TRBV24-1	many	CATSDFSRGYNEQFF	TGTGCCACCAGTGATTTCTCCAGGGGCTACAATGAGCAGTTCTTC
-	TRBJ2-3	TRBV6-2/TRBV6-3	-	CASSYPLGAGRGRTDTQYF	TGTGCCAGCAGTTACCCCCTTGGAGCGGGGAGGGGGCGTACAGATACGCAGTATTTT
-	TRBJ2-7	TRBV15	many	CATSRGSLLDPRKGGAYEQYF	TGTGCCACCAGCAGAGGGTCCCTCCTGGACCCTCGGAAGGGAGGTGCCTACGAGCAGTACTTC
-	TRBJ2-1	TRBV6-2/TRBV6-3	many	CASRDRTLDNEQFF	TGTGCCAGCAGAGACAGGACTTTAGACAATGAGCAGTTCTTC
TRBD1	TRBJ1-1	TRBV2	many	CASSPRTGNTEAFF	TGTGCCAGCAGCCCAAGGACAGGGAACACTGAAGCTTTCTTT
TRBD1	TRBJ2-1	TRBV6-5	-	CASSSGTGTSEQFF	TGTGCCAGCAGTTCTGGGACAGGGACATCTGAGCAGTTCTTC
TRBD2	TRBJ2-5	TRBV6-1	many	CASGTGLADQETQYF	TGTGCCAGCGGAACGGGACTAGCGGACCAAGAGACCCAGTACTTC
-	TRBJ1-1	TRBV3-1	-	CASSHGDLGRGKAFF	TGTGCCAGCAGCCATGGTGATTTGGGCCGAGGGAAAGCTTTCTTT
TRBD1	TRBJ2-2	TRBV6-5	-	CASSYDRGSPGELFF	TGTGCCAGCAGTTACGACAGGGGAAGTCCCGGGGAGCTGTTTTTT
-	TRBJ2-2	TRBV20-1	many	CSALRYAGELFF	TGCAGTGCCCTCCGTTATGCCGGGGAGCTGTTTTTT
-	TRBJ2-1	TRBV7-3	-	CASSPGDSNEQFF	TGTGCCAGCAGCCCGGGAGACTCCAATGAGCAGTTCTTC
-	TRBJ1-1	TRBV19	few	CASSISSGGTEAFF	TGTGCCAGTAGTATCTCCTCCGGGGGCACTGAAGCTTTCTTT
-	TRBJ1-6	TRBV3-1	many	CASSLCLGLSPLHF	TGTGCCAGCAGCTTGTGCCTAGGCTTATCACCCCTCCACTTT
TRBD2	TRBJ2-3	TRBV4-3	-	CASSLGPSGRARDTQYF	TGCGCCAGCAGCCTAGGTCCTAGCGGGAGGGCCCGAGATACGCAGTATTTT
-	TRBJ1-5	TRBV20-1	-	CSASGGGDRAQHF	TGCAGTGCTAGCGGCGGTGGGGATCGGGCCCAGCATTTT
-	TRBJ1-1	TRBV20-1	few	CSALRGTMNTEAFF	TGCAGTGCTCTTCGGGGAACCATGAACACTGAAGCTTTCTTT
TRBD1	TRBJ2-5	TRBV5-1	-	CASSSRQGSETQYF	TGCGCCAGCAGCAGCAGACAGGGTTCGGAGACCCAGTACTTC
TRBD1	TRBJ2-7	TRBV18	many	CASSPATGTYEQYF	TGTGCCAGCTCACCTGCGACAGGGACCTACGAGCAGTACTTC
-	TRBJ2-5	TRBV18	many	CASSASGEGDSRFF	TGTGCCAGCTCCGCATCCGGGGAGGGGGACAGCCGTTTCTTC
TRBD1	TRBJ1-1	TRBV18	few	CASSKGANTEAFF	TGTGCCAGCTCTAAGGGGGCTAACACTGAAGCTTTCTTT
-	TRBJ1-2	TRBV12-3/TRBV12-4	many	CASSLWDYGYTF	TGTGCCAGCAGTTTGTGGGATTATGGCTACACCTTC
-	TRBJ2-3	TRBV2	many	CASSVRYPGTDTQYF	TGTGCCAGCAGTGTACGATACCCTGGCACAGATACGCAGTATTTT
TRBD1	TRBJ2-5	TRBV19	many	CASSIDPGQGTETQYF	TGTGCCAGTAGTATAGATCCAGGACAGGGGACAGAGACCCAGTACTTC
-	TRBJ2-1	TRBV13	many	CASSPRGRGIYNEQFF	TGTGCCAGCAGCCCTCGGGGACGCGGCATCTACAATGAGCAGTTCTTC
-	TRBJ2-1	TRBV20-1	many	CSASPGASYNEQFF	TGCAGTGCTAGCCCCGGGGCTTCCTACAATGAGCAGTTCTTC
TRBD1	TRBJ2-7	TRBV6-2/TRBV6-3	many	CASSYPGTETYEQYF	TGTGCCAGCAGTTACCCCGGGACAGAGACATACGAGCAGTACTTC
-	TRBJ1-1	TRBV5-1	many	CASSLGAQGLNTEAFF	TGCGCCAGCAGCTTGGGGGCGCAGGGGTTGAACACTGAAGCTTTCTTT
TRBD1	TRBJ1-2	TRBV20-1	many	CSANTGDRTGRRTF	TGCAGTGCGAATACTGGGGACCGGACAGGCCGGCGCACCTTC
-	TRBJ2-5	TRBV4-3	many	CASSQVGGGGETQYF	TGCGCCAGCAGCCAAGTCGGGGGTGGGGGGGAGACCCAGTACTTC
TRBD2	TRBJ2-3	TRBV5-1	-	CASRLGVAGTDTQYF	TGCGCCAGCAGGTTGGGGGTAGCGGGGACAGATACGCAGTATTTT
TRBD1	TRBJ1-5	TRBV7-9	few	CASSPGGRSNQPQHF	TGTGCCAGCAGCCCAGGGGGGAGGTCCAATCAGCCCCAGCATTTT
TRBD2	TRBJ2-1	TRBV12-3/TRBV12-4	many	CASSIGLAGSEQFF	TGTGCCAGCAGCATAGGACTAGCGGGAAGTGAGCAGTTCTTC
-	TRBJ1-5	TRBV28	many	CASSPGQHSNQPQHF	TGTGCCAGCAGTCCGGGACAACATAGCAATCAGCCCCAGCATTTT
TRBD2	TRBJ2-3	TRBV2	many	CASRAGGPADTQYF	TGTGCCAGCAGGGCGGGAGGGCCGGCAGATACGCAGTATTTT
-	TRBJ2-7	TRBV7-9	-	CASSLAAGKQYF	TGTGCCAGCAGCTTAGCGGCGGGCAAGCAGTACTTC
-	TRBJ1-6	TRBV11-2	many	CASSLGDGNSPLHF	TGTGCCAGCAGCTTAGGTGACGGGAATTCACCCCTCCACTTT
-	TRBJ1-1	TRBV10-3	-	CAISDSENTEAFF	TGTGCCATCAGTGATTCAGAGAACACTGAAGCTTTCTTT
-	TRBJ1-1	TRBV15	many	CATSRLTVQGTEAFF	TGTGCCACCAGCCGATTGACCGTCCAAGGGACTGAAGCTTTCTTT
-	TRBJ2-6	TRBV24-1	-	CATSGTFDSGANVLTF	TGTGCCACCAGCGGTACCTTCGACTCTGGGGCCAACGTCCTGACTTTC
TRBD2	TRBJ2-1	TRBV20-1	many	CSAPRNGRALRHNEQFF	TGCAGTGCTCCCCGAAACGGGAGGGCATTACGACACAATGAGCAGTTCTTC
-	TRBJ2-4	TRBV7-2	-	CASSFSGGRSAGNIQYF	TGTGCCAGCAGCTTCTCCGGGGGAAGAAGCGCAGGAAACATTCAGTACTTC
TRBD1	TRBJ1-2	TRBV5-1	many	CASSLGSGTDGYTF	TGCGCCAGCAGCTTGGGCTCAGGGACAGATGGCTACACCTTC
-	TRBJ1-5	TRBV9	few	CASSGGRGQPQHF	TGTGCCAGCAGCGGGGGACGAGGGCAGCCCCAGCATTTT
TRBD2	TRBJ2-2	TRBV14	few	CASSQQWTSRAGELFF	TGTGCCAGCAGCCAACAATGGACTAGCCGCGCCGGGGAGCTGTTTTTT
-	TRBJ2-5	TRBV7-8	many	CASSLRYETQYF	TGTGCCAGCAGCTTAAGATATGAGACCCAGTACTTC